This T cell receptor (beta chain) is drawn from a study of cytomegalovirus exposure and HLA in healthy donors. The PCR had 60 Vbeta and 13 Jbeta primers. Libraries were prepared by immunoSEQ multiplex PCR; TCRdb keeps only in-frame clonotypes and omits some of them. Altogether some 180,000 clones are present, approximately 78% being singletons, with the ten largest covering around 1.7%. Worth noting for this clone: Other DNA sequences from this sample encode an identical CDR3 as well.

CDR3 length: 12 residues. The V and J ends lost 6 bases and 2 bases respectively, with 7 bases between them. Per germline, CDR1 MDHEN and CDR2 SYDVKM. Sequencing used PBMCs. The receptor's source is a woman aged 18 to 35 in good health and CMV-seronegative. The chain couples TRBV28 to TRBJ1-2; maybe TRBD1 (5 bases). CDR3 region: CASRGGNYGYTF. CDR3 nucleotides: TGTGCCAGCAGGGGGGGGAACTATGGCTACACCTTC.